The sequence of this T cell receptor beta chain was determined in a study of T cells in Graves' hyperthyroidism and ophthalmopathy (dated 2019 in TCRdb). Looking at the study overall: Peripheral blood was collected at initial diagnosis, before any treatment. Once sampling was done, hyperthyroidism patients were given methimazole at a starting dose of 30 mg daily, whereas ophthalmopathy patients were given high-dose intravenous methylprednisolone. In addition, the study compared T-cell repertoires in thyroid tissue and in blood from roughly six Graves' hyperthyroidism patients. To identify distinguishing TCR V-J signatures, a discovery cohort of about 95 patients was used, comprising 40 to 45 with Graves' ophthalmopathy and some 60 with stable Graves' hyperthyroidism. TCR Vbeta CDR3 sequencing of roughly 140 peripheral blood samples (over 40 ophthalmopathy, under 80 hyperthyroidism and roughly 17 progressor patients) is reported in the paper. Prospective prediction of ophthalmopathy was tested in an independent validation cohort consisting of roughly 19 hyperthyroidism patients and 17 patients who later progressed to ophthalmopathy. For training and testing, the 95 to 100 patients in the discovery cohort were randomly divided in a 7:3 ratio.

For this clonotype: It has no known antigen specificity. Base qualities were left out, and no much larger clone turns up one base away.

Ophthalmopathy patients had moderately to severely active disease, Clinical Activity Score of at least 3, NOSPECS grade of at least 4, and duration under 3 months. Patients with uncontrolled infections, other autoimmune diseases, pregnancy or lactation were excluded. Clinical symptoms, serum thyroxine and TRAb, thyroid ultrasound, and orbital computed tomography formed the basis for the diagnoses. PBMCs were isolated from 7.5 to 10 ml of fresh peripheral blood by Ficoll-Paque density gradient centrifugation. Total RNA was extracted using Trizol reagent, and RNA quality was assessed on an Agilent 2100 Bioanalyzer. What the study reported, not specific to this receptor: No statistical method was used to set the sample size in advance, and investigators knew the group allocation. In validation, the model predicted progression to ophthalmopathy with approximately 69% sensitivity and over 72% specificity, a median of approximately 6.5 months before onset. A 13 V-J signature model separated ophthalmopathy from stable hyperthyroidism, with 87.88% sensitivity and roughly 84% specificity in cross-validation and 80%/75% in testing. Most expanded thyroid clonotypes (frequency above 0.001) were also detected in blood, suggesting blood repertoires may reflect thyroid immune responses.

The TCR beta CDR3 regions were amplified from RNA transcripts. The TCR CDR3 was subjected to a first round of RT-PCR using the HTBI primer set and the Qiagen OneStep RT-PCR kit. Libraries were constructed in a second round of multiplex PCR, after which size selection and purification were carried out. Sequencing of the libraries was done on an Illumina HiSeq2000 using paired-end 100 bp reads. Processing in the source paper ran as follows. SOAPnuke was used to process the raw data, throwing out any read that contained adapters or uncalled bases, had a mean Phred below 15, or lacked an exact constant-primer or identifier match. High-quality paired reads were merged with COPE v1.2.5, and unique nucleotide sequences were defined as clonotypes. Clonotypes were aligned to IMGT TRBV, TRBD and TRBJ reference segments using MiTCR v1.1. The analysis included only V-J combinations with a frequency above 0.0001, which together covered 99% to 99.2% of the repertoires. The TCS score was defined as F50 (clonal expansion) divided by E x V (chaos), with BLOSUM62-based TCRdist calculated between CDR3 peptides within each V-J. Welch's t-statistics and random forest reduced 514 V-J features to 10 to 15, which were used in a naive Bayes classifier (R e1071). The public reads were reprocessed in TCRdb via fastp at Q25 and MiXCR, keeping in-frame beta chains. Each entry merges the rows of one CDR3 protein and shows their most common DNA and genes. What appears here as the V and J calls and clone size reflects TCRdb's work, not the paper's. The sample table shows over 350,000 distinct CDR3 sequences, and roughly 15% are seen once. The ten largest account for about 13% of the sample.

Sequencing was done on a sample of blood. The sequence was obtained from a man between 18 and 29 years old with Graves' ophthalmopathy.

The DNA is TGTGCCAGCAGTCCCGGGAGAAATCCCTACGAGCAGTACTTC. Its amino acids are CASSPGRNPYEQYF. Rearrangement joined TRBV27 to TRBJ2-7; a tentative D call is TRBD2 (6 bases match). V is shortened by 5 bases, J by 2 bases, and the region joining them spans 13 bases. CDR1 and CDR2 (MNHEY, SMNVEV) derive from the germline V gene (reference sequence). From the cysteine up to the phenylalanine, the CDR3 has a length of 14 residues. The retained sequence is limited to the CDR3, 42 bases, with the frame set at the first base.